The clone carrying this T cell receptor beta chain appeared a few times. A second roughly 6 to 11 cycle PCR used barcoded and J-beta primers. TCRdb reprocessed the 5' RACE reads with MiXCR, giving one entry per CDR3 protein. The data hold roughly 1.6 million distinct CDR3 sequences, with 30% to 35% observed a single time. The data are from a study of blood T cells in healthy people across ages. This CDR3 region has 17 residues. V was pared by 0 bases and J by 6 bases, with 20 bases between. Germline V gives CDR1 MGHRA, CDR2 YSYEKL. The chain has TRBV4-1 and TRBJ1-2; D uncertain. This receptor was obtained from a woman in her 30s in good health. The sequenced sample consisted of blood. The CDR3 spells CASSQERGKGNTNGYTF. For the CDR3, the DNA is TGCGCCAGCAGCCAAGAGCGAGGGAAAGGGAACACGAATGGCTACACCTTC.